One sample yielded the 20 T cell receptor beta chains listed below, sequenced in a study of blood T cells in healthy people across ages. Next came a second PCR, run for 7 to 11 cycles, which used a sample-barcoded 5' primer along with a J-beta primer mix. TCRdb passed the 5' RACE reads through MiXCR, listing each CDR3 protein once. This table has approximately 1,700,000 distinct CDR3 sequences, roughly 43% appearing once. Sequences were obtained from blood. These receptors were collected from a human donor in good health.

The rearrangement joins TRBV20-1 to TRBJ1-2; TRBD1 agrees at 7 bases. The CDR3 sequence is 12 residues long. J lost 4 bases, V lost 4 bases, and 3 bases had no gene match. Looked up from germline, CDR1 is DFQATT and CDR2 is SNEGSKA (reference sequence). In nucleotides, the CDR3 is TGCAGTGCTACGACAGGGACCTATGGCTACACCTTC. Translating gives CSATTGTYGYTF.

The chain carries TRBV13 and TRBJ1-1; D perhaps matches TRBD1 (6 bases). Per the germline V gene, CDR1 is PRHDT and CDR2 is FYEKMQ (reference sequence). Trimming took 5 bases from V and 3 from J, leaving 16 bases between them. The CDR3 runs 15 residues. For the CDR3, the DNA is TGTGCCAGCAGCCACATGGGGGGCGCCGACACTGAAGCTTTCTTT. It is translated as CASSHMGGADTEAFF.

CDR3 nucleotides: TGTGCCAGCAGCCCTTCCCGGGACGGGTCTGGCTACACCTTC. It codes for CASSPSRDGSGYTF. V is TRBV7-2 and J is TRBJ1-2; weak D call: TRBD1 (5 bases). This CDR3 spans 14 amino acids. V gave up 5 bases and J gave up 7 bases, with 17 bases separating them. CDR1 and CDR2 from the germline V gene are SGHTA and FQGNSA.

The chain combines TRBV29-1 with TRBJ1-2, with TRBD1 matching 7 bases. CDR3 length: 13 residues. V lost 7 bases and J lost 6; bases outside the gene matches: 11. The germline V gene encodes CDR1 SQVTM and CDR2 ANQGSEA. The CDR3 DNA reads as TGCAGCGCCGGAGAGGGGGCAGTGGATGGCTACACCTTC. Translating it yields CSAGEGAVDGYTF.

The V and J genes are TRBV29-1 and TRBJ1-5; D uncertain. CDR1 SQVTM and CDR2 ANQGSEA come from the germline V gene. V was pared by 6 bases and J by 5 bases, with 17 bases between. The CDR3 consists of 14 residues. This CDR3 is CSVPGLTDDQPQHF. In DNA form, the CDR3 reads TGCAGCGTCCCTGGGTTGACTGATGATCAGCCCCAGCATTTT.

The chain couples TRBV7-2 to TRBJ2-6; D gene ambiguous. V was trimmed by 0 bases and J by 2 bases, leaving 5 bases between them. CDR1 and CDR2 (germline): SGHTA, FQGNSA. This CDR3 comprises 15 residues. As DNA, the CDR3 is TGTGCCAGCAGCTTAGCAAGGACTGGGGCCAACGTCCTGACTTTC. It encodes CASSLARTGANVLTF.

The V call is TRBV5-5, the J call TRBJ2-7; D is possibly TRBD2 (6 bases). The DNA end is more similar to TRBJ2-5, so the J call may be wrong. Germline-derived CDR1 and CDR2 are SGHKS and YYEKEE (reference sequence). The CDR3 covers 13 residues. CDR3 amino acids: CASSRDWTETQYF. The DNA for the CDR3 is TGTGCCAGCAGCCGGGACTGGACAGAGACCCAGTACTTC.

This clonotype has at least ten counts. The chain recombines TRBV6-5 with TRBJ2-2, with D uncertain. Trimming left V 6 bases short and J 1 base short, with 9 bases between. This CDR3 has 14 residues. The germline V gene encodes CDR1 MNHEY and CDR2 SVGAGI. The DNA of the CDR3 is TGTGCCAGCAGAACAGAACTGAACACCGGGGAGCTGTTTTTT. This gives the protein CASRTELNTGELFF.

This chain links TRBV4-1 with TRBJ1-1, with no clear D. The CDR3 extends over 14 amino acids. V lost 1 base and J lost 2, with 8 bases in between. Germline values: CDR1 MGHRA, CDR2 YSYEKL. The CDR3 here is CASSQASSNTEAFF. The CDR3 DNA is TGCGCCAGCAGCCAAGCTTCGTCCAACACTGAAGCTTTCTTT.

The table lists this clonotype with a few counts. CDR3 residues: CASGLVLGDKPFNEQFF. CDR3 in DNA: TGTGCTAGTGGTTTGGTACTGGGGGACAAGCCCTTCAATGAGCAGTTCTTC. The chain joins TRBV12-5 to TRBJ2-1; weak D call: TRBD1 (6 bases). Germline loops: CDR1 LGHNT, CDR2 FRNRAP. Trimming removed 0 bases at V and 6 bases at J, with 18 bases between. The CDR3 covers 17 residues.

The gene calls are TRBV7-2 and TRBJ1-5; D is undetermined. The germline V gene has CDR1 SGHTA and CDR2 FQGNSA. This CDR3 has 16 amino acids. Trimming pared 1 base from V and 0 bases from J, leaving 10 bases between. CDR3 bases: TGTGCCAGCAGCTTAGAGTGGGAGTATAGCAATCAGCCCCAGCATTTT. Translation gives CASSLEWEYSNQPQHF.

This clonotype was counted a few times. This chain connects TRBV20-1 to TRBJ1-6; D gene ambiguous. The CDR3 length is 16 residues. Trimming took 4 bases from V and 0 from J, leaving 13 bases between them. Germline-derived CDR1 and CDR2 are DFQATT and SNEGSKA (reference sequence). The CDR3 loop is CSANFPPGSYNSPLHF. In DNA, the CDR3 is TGCAGTGCTAATTTCCCCCCAGGCTCCTATAATTCACCCCTCCACTTT.

For this clonotype: The junction differs from germline at one of its ends, possibly a read error. The V call is TRBV4-3, the J call TRBJ1-2; no firm D call. The CDR3 sequence is 14 residues long. The germline V gene has CDR1 LGHNA and CDR2 YSLEER. CDR3: CASSQHGINYGYTF. CDR3 DNA: TGCGCCAGTAGCCAGCACGGTATTAACTATGGCTACACCTTC.

This clonotype turned up a few times. This chain connects TRBV6-5 to TRBJ1-2; no clear D. Germline V gene lookup returns CDR1 MNHEY and CDR2 SVGAGI. This CDR3 comprises 13 residues. The V end lost 2 bases, the J end lost 6 bases, and 10 bases lay between the germline ends. The CDR3 reads CASSYGLLNGYTF. The DNA of the CDR3 is TGTGCCAGCAGTTACGGGCTGCTTAATGGCTACACCTTC.

This clonotype was detected a few times. The chain has TRBV10-1 and TRBJ2-3; D may be TRBD2 (6 bases). Per the germline V gene, CDR1 is WNHNN and CDR2 is SYGVQD (reference sequence). This CDR3 has 15 residues. V lost 3 bases to trimming and J lost 5 bases, with 15 bases between them. CDR3 region: CASSDQEGPGDTQYF. CDR3 DNA sequence: TGCGCCAGCAGTGATCAGGAGGGGCCAGGAGATACGCAGTATTTT.

The chain is built from TRBV9 and TRBJ1-2, with TRBD1 matching 8 bases. The length of the CDR3 is 18 residues. Germline lookup yields CDR1 SGDLS and CDR2 YYNGEE. V shed 3 bases and J 4 bases; nucleotides not matched to a gene: 17. CDR3 coding DNA: TGTGCCAGCAGCGGGGGTGTACAAAGACAGGGGTCGACCTATGGCTACACCTTC. Its translation is CASSGGVQRQGSTYGYTF.

This clonotype was seen only a few times. The chain employs TRBV6-5 and TRBJ1-5, with D perhaps TRBD1 (5 bases). Trimming removed 3 bases at V and 0 bases at J, with 9 bases between. CDR3 length equals 15 residues. The germline V gene has CDR1 MNHEY and CDR2 SVGAGI. The CDR3 loop reads CASSYSGNSNQPQHF. The DNA of the CDR3 is TGTGCCAGCAGTTATTCAGGGAATAGCAATCAGCCCCAGCATTTT.

In this sample, this clonotype turned up a few times. This chain connects TRBV4-1 to TRBJ2-1; 11 bases agree with TRBD2. This CDR3 is built from 20 residues. Germline V CDR1 and CDR2: MGHRA, YSYEKL. The V gene end was trimmed by 5 bases and the J gene end by 4 bases; junction bases not matched to a gene: 19. CDR3 sequence (DNA): TGCGCCAGCAGCTTTCGACTAGCGGGGAGTTCGAGACAGATTTACAATGAGCAGTTCTTC. This gives the protein CASSFRLAGSSRQIYNEQFF.

The chain is built from TRBV7-2 and TRBJ2-5, with 9 positions matching TRBD2. The CDR3 has 16 amino acids. Trimming cost V 3 bases and J 4 bases; bases outside gene matches: 9. Germline V gene data show CDR1 as SGHTA and CDR2 as FQGNSA. CDR3 sequence: CASSFLGGGAGETQYF. CDR3 nucleotides: TGTGCCAGCAGCTTTCTTGGCGGGGGGGCAGGAGAGACCCAGTACTTC. The whole variable domain, remainder taken from reference TRBV7-2 and TRBJ2-5, is GAGVSQSPSNKVTEKGKDVELRCDPISGHTALYWYRQSLGQGLEFLIYFQGNSAPDKSGLPSDRFSAERTGGSVSTLTIQRTQQEDSAVYLCASSFLGGGAGETQYFGPGTRLLVL.

The chain combines TRBV9 with TRBJ2-5; D is perhaps TRBD2 (5 bases). CDR1 SGDLS and CDR2 YYNGEE come from the germline V gene. The CDR3 has 17 amino acids. Trimming removed 0 bases at V and 4 bases at J, with 19 bases between. The CDR3 sequence: CASSVAGRGIVGETQYF. CDR3 coding DNA: TGTGCCAGCAGCGTAGCTGGGAGAGGGATTGTGGGAGAGACCCAGTACTTC. The full variable domain, completed using reference TRBV9 and TRBJ2-5, is DSGVTQTPKHLITATGQRVTLRCSPRSGDLSVYWYQQSLDQGLQFLIQYYNGEERAKGNILERFSAQQFPDLHSELNLSSLELGDSALYFCASSVAGRGIVGETQYFGPGTRLLVL.